A single sample gave rise to the 20 T cell receptor beta chains below, sequenced in a study of shared T cell receptors in the human thymus. Assay: immunoSEQ multiplex PCR; the TCRdb copy retains only in-frame clones and omits some. The sample lists around 730,000 clones, roughly 85% seen once, with more than 0.008% in the top ten. The sample also formed part of further work on human thymus T cells.

The sequencing sample was made of thymocytes. The source is a girl less than two years old with a congenital heart defect.

This clone was seen a single time. V and J are TRBV27 and TRBJ1-5; a possible D gene is TRBD1 (5 bases). Per the germline V gene, CDR1 is MNHEY and CDR2 is SMNVEV (reference sequence). Trimming shortened V by 6 bases and J by 4 bases, and 16 bases separated the two germline ends. The CDR3 contains 15 residues. This CDR3 is CASSIRQGRNQPQHF. The DNA of the CDR3 is TGTGCCAGCAGCATACGCCAGGGAAGAAATCAGCCCCAGCATTTT.

The chain employs TRBV10-2 and TRBJ1-1; D might be TRBD1 (6 bases). CDR3 length equals 16 residues. V was cut by 7 bases and J by 0 bases, with 18 bases left in between. Germline V lookup: CDR1 WSHSY, CDR2 SAAADI. The CDR3 DNA reads TGCGCCAGCAACACCGACAGGAGACTTCTGAACACTGAAGCTTTCTTT. It codes for CASNTDRRLLNTEAFF.

This chain joins TRBV29-1 and TRBJ1-2; D perhaps matches TRBD1 (5 bases). This CDR3 is built from 11 residues. Germline lookup yields CDR1 SQVTM and CDR2 ANQGSEA. The ends were cut back, 6 bases at V and 8 bases at J, with 13 bases in the middle. The CDR3 reads CSVGRGSGYTF. In nucleotides, the CDR3 is TGCAGCGTGGGGCGGGGAAGCGGCTACACCTTC.

This clone turned up a few times. The V call is TRBV6-1, the J call TRBJ2-7, with TRBD1 matching over 9 bases. The trim removed 5 bases at V and 4 bases at J, leaving 6 bases unmatched. This CDR3 contains 14 residues. Germline lookup yields CDR1 MNHNS and CDR2 SASEGT. CDR3 DNA sequence: TGTGCCAGCAGTACTCGGACAGGGGATTACGAGCAGTACTTC. It codes for CASSTRTGDYEQYF.

The rearrangement joins TRBV7-9 to TRBJ1-4; 8 bases fit TRBD1. CDR1 is SEHNR, CDR2 FQNEAQ, per germline (reference sequence). The trim removed 5 bases at V and 5 bases at J, leaving 7 bases unmatched. The CDR3 totals 15 residues. The DNA for the CDR3 is TGTGCCAGCAGCACTCGGACAGGGCTGAATGAAAAACTGTTTTTT. Amino acids: CASSTRTGLNEKLFF.

The J gene is TRBJ2-3, the V gene TRBV11-2, with TRBD2 identical over 10 bases. With 6 bases clipped from V and 4 bases from J, the junction kept 13 bases outside the gene matches. Germline CDR1 reads SGHAT; CDR2 reads FQNNGV. The CDR3 runs to 17 residues. This chain's CDR3 is CASRRGLAGVVADTQYF. CDR3 DNA sequence: TGTGCCAGCAGACGGGGCCTAGCGGGGGTTGTTGCAGATACGCAGTATTTT.

V usage is TRBV28 and J usage is TRBJ2-7, with D perhaps TRBD1 (6 bases). The CDR3 consists of 17 residues. The germline gives CDR1 MDHEN, CDR2 SYDVKM. Trimming shortened V by 4 bases and J by 0 bases, and 19 bases separated the two germline ends. CDR3 DNA sequence: TGTGCCAGCAGTTCATTCCTAAGGGGGACCCTCTCCTACGAGCAGTACTTC. Protein: CASSSFLRGTLSYEQYF.

In its sample, this clone was seen once. This rearrangement joins TRBV4-3 to TRBJ1-1; 8 bases line up with TRBD1. Germline CDR1 reads LGHNA; CDR2 reads YSLEER. The V and J ends lost 1 base and 7 bases, in that order; junction bases with no gene match: 14. CDR3 length: 17 residues. The CDR3 is CASSQGCLGQGAGEAFF. DNA of the CDR3: TGCGCCAGCAGCCAAGGTTGTCTCGGTCAGGGGGCTGGTGAAGCTTTCTTT.

The chain links TRBV5-1 to TRBJ1-6; 7 bases are shared with TRBD1. The CDR3 extends over 15 amino acids. Trimming cost V 0 bases and J 10 bases; bases outside gene matches: 7. Germline CDR1 SGHRS, CDR2 YFSETQ. In DNA form, the CDR3 reads TGCGCCAGCAGCTTGGGACAGGGAGAAGGGTCACCCCTCCACTTT. Encoded protein: CASSLGQGEGSPLHF. Based on the CDR3 plus reference TRBV5-1 and TRBJ1-6, the full variable domain is KAGVTQTPRYLIKTRGQQVTLSCSPISGHRSVSWYQQTPGQGLQFLFEYFSETQRNKGNFPGRFSGRQFSNSRSEMNVSTLELGDSALYLCASSLGQGEGSPLHFGNGTRLTVT.

The CDR3 bases are TGTGCCAGCAGCGTAAGACAGGGAAACTCTGGAAACACCATATATTTT. Translation gives CASSVRQGNSGNTIYF. This chain connects TRBV7-9 to TRBJ1-3, with 7 bases fitting TRBD1. J was trimmed by 0 bases and V by 5 bases; bases with no gene match: 7. The CDR3 contains 16 residues. Germline CDR1 and CDR2: SEHNR and FQNEAQ (reference sequence).

V usage is TRBV19 and J usage is TRBJ1-6; a possible D gene is TRBD1 (6 bases). The CDR3 totals 17 residues. V lost 0 bases and J 7 bases, leaving 16 bases between the germline ends. Germline CDR1 is LNHDA and CDR2 is SQIVND (reference sequence). The CDR3 DNA follows: TGTGCCAGTAGTATAGAACGGGTCGGACAGTTCAATTCACCCCTCCACTTT. This sequence encodes CASSIERVGQFNSPLHF. Combining the CDR3 with reference TRBV19 and TRBJ1-6 gives the whole variable domain DGGITQSPKYLFRKEGQNVTLSCEQNLNHDAMYWYRQDPGQGLRLIYYSQIVNDFQKGDIAEGYSVSREKKESFPLTVTSAQKNPTAFYLCASSIERVGQFNSPLHFGNGTRLTVT.

This chain joins TRBV5-4 and TRBJ2-3, with TRBD2 matching over 7 bases. The length of the CDR3 is 15 residues. The V gene's germline CDR1 is SGHNT and CDR2 YYREEE (reference sequence). The V segment lost 7 bases and the J segment 0 bases; nucleotides outside the gene matches: 8. CDR3 sequence reads: CASHAGDHSTDTQYF. CDR3 nucleotide sequence: TGTGCCAGCCACGCGGGGGATCATAGCACAGATACGCAGTATTTT.

The CDR3 DNA follows: TGTGCCAGCAGCGAACGGACAGGGGGCGCCTGTGGCTACACCTTC. Translated: CASSERTGGACGYTF. This chain connects TRBV9 to TRBJ1-2; 11 bases map to TRBD1. V trimming: 3 bases; J trimming: 7 bases; junction bases outside the gene matches: 8. The germline gives CDR1 SGDLS, CDR2 YYNGEE. CDR3 length: 15 amino acids.

The chain couples TRBV27 to TRBJ1-5; TRBD1 matches 9 bases. Unmatched junction bases numbered 1, after V lost 2 bases and J lost 2 bases. Germline assignment: CDR1 MNHEY and CDR2 SMNVEV (reference sequence). CDR3 length: 15 amino acids. In DNA, the CDR3 is TGTGCCAGCAGTTTAACAGGGGGCGGCAATCAGCCCCAGCATTTT. The encoded protein is CASSLTGGGNQPQHF.

This chain links TRBV5-6 with TRBJ1-2, with TRBD1 matching 8 bases. This CDR3 comprises 15 residues. Germline V lookup: CDR1 SGHDT, CDR2 YYEEEE. Trimming removed 3 bases from V and 8 bases from J; junction bases left unmatched: 12. CDR3 in amino acids: CASSSRTGNREGYTF. In DNA form, the CDR3 reads TGTGCCAGCAGCTCCCGGACAGGGAACCGGGAAGGCTACACCTTC.

The gene calls are TRBV6-1 and TRBJ2-7; D might be TRBD1 (6 bases). The CDR3 runs 14 residues. Between the trimmed V and J ends, which lost 5 bases and 5 bases, there was a span of 16 bases. Germline lookup yields CDR1 MNHNS and CDR2 SASEGT. Here the CDR3 reads CASSSDRPLDEQYF. The CDR3 bases are TGTGCCAGCAGTTCAGACAGGCCTTTGGACGAGCAGTACTTC.

The chain uses TRBV5-6 and TRBJ1-6; unclear D gene. The CDR3 extends over 16 amino acids. The ends were cut back, 3 bases at V and 6 bases at J, with 16 bases in the middle. Germline V gene sequence: CDR1 SGHDT, CDR2 YYEEEE. CDR3 residues: CASSCGCRIPNSPLHF. Here the CDR3 DNA reads TGTGCCAGCAGCTGCGGTTGTCGGATTCCTAATTCACCCCTCCACTTT.

This chain links TRBV7-9 with TRBJ1-2; D is uncertain. Trimming took off 5 bases at V and 0 bases at J, with 19 bases between the two ends. The CDR3 has 17 residues. Germline V gene sequence: CDR1 SEHNR, CDR2 FQNEAQ (reference sequence). Here the CDR3 reads CASSPNSLRRTNYGYTF. CDR3 in DNA: TGTGCCAGCAGCCCGAATAGCCTAAGACGGACTAACTATGGCTACACCTTC.

This clone was seen a handful of times. The V call is TRBV7-9, the J call TRBJ2-3; 11 nucleotides match TRBD1. Germline assignment: CDR1 SEHNR and CDR2 FQNEAQ (reference sequence). The CDR3 length is 16 residues. V shed 3 bases and J 4 bases; nucleotides not matched to a gene: 6. The CDR3 sequence is CASSFQDRGLPDTQYF. In DNA, the CDR3 is TGTGCCAGCAGCTTTCAGGACAGGGGGCTTCCAGATACGCAGTATTTT. Drawing the rest from reference TRBV7-9 and TRBJ2-3, the complete variable domain is DTGVSQNPRHKITKRGQNVTFRCDPISEHNRLYWYRQTLGQGPEFLTYFQNEAQLEKSRLLSDRFSAERPKGSFSTLEIQRTEQGDSAMYLCASSFQDRGLPDTQYFGPGTRLTVL.

The genes are TRBV28 and TRBJ1-1; 9 bases fit TRBD1. This CDR3 is 16 amino acids long. The germline V gene encodes CDR1 MDHEN and CDR2 SYDVKM. The V and J ends lost 3 bases and 1 base, in that order; junction bases with no gene match: 6. The CDR3 loop is CASSFGTGRKNTEAFF. The CDR3 DNA follows: TGTGCCAGCAGTTTCGGGACAGGGCGAAAGAACACTGAAGCTTTCTTT.